This record looks at one T cell receptor beta chain sequence and its context. Antigen: not known. The sample comes from a study of persistence of HIV-infected CD4 T cells. Study-wide points: CMV- and Gag-responding cells had lower TCRbeta richness than CD3/CD28-responding cells.

The V gene's germline CDR1 is SGHRS and CDR2 YFSETQ. The CDR3 consists of 17 residues. V was pared by 1 base and J by 2 bases, with 15 bases between. The stimulus was lysate of CMV-infected fibroblasts, approximately 9.6 ug/mL. Sorting of responding CD4+ T cells relied on upregulated CD40 ligand together with CD69. Donors had undetectable plasma HIV-1 RNA, under 50 copies/mL, for 4+ years. Anti-CD28/CD49d costimulation, CD40-blocking antibody and enfuvirtide were given to CD8-depleted PBMCs for 15 to 20 hours. The immunoSEQ assay was version 4, run in survey mode. Each sample used up to 1 ug genomic DNA diluted to around 9.5 ng/uL. Only in-frame clones appear in the TCRdb table, and some are missing; sequencing was by immunoSEQ multiplex PCR. The table records 10,000 to 15,000 clones, 65% to 75% of them present only once.

This clonotype was obtained from an adult man with HIV who was CMV-seropositive. The specimen was CD4+ T cells sorted from PBMCs after 18-hour stimulation, collected from a patient who received antiretroviral therapy. The V and J genes are TRBV5-1 and TRBJ2-2; D gene unclear. The CDR3 loop is CASSLTGSYSNTGELFF. The CDR3 DNA sequence: TGCGCCAGCAGCTTGACCGGGTCATACAGTAACACCGGGGAGCTGTTTTTT. The whole variable domain, filled in from reference TRBV5-1 and TRBJ2-2, reads KAGVTQTPRYLIKTRGQQVTLSCSPISGHRSVSWYQQTPGQGLQFLFEYFSETQRNKGNFPGRFSGRQFSNSRSEMNVSTLELGDSALYLCASSLTGSYSNTGELFFGEGSRLTVL.